The clone carrying this T cell receptor beta chain was detected a few times. This record belongs to a study of early T cells in non-severe SARS-CoV-2 infection. The CDR3 runs to 11 residues. Germline assignment: CDR1 MNHEY and CDR2 SVGEGT. V lost 5 bases to trimming and J lost 10 bases, with 9 bases between them. Researchers attached unique molecular identifiers to individual cDNA molecules. TCRdb itself ran the 5' RACE reads through MiXCR, one entry per CDR3 protein. This sample has over 20,000 distinct CDR3 sequences, with roughly 5.3% found just once. The sample was whole blood. The chain recombines TRBV6-2 or TRBV6-3 with TRBJ2-1; D remains unclear. The clonotype was recovered from an adult who was a healthcare worker with PCR-confirmed SARS-CoV-2 infection or an uninfected control (not recorded which). In nucleotides, the CDR3 is TGTGCCAGCAGTCCCGCCCGGGAGCAGTTCTTC. It yields the protein CASSPAREQFF.